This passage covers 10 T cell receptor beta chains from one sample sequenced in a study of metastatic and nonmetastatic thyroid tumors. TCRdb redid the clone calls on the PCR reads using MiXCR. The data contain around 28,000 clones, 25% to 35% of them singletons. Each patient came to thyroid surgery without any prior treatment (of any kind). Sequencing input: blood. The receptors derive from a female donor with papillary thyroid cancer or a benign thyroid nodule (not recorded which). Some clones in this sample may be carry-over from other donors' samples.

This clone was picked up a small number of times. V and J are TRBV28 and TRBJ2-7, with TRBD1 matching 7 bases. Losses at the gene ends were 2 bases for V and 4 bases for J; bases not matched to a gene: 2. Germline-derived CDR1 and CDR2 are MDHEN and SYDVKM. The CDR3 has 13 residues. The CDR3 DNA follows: TGTGCCAGCAGTTTAGGGACAGTATACGAGCAGTACTTC. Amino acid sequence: CASSLGTVYEQYF.

The CDR3 is CASSIAPRGRSEQYF. Written as DNA, the CDR3 is TGTGCCAGTAGTATAGCCCCCAGGGGGCGAAGCGAGCAGTACTTC. The V and J genes are TRBV19 and TRBJ2-7, with 8 bases matching TRBD1. Germline V gene lookup returns CDR1 LNHDA and CDR2 SQIVND (reference sequence). The CDR3 totals 15 residues. Losses at the gene ends were 1 base for V and 6 bases for J; bases not matched to a gene: 8.

The CDR3 bases are TGTGCCAGCAGTCCGACTAGCGGGAGGGCCAATACGCAGTATTTT. Protein sequence: CASSPTSGRANTQYF. V and J are TRBV6-2 or TRBV6-3 and TRBJ2-3; 14 bases fit TRBD2. Germline assignment: CDR1 MNHEY and CDR2 SVGEGT. V gave up 5 bases and J gave up 7 bases; unmatched junction bases: 5. The CDR3 sequence is 15 residues long.

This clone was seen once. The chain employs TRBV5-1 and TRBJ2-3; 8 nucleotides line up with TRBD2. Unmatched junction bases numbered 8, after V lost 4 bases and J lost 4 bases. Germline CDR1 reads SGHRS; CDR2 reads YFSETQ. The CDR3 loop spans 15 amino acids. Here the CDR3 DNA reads TGCGCCAGCAGCCTGACTAGCGCAAAGGCAGATACGCAGTATTTT. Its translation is CASSLTSAKADTQYF.

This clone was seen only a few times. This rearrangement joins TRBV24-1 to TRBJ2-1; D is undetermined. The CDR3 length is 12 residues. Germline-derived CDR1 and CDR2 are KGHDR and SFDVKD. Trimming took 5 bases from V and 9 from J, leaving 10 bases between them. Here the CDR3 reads CATSGPASEQFF. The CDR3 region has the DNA TGTGCCACCAGTGGGCCTGCGAGTGAGCAGTTCTTC.

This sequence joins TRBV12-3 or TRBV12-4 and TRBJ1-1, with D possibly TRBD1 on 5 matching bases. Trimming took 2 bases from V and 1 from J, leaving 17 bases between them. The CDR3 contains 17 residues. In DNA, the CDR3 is TGTGCCAGCAGTTTAATGGGGCAGGGAAGGACGAACACTGAAGCTTTCTTT. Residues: CASSLMGQGRTNTEAFF.

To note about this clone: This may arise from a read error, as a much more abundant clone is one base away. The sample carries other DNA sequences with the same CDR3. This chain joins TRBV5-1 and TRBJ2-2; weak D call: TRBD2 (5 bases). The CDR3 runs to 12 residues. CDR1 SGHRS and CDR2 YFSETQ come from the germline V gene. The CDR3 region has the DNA TGCGCCAGCAGCTTGGTCCTCGGGGAACTGTTTTTT. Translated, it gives CASSLVLGELFF.

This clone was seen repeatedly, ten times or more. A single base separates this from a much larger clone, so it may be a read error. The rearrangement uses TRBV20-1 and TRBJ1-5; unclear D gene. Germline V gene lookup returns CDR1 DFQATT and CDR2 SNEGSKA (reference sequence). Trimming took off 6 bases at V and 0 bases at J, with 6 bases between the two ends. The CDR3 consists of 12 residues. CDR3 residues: CSAYGSNQPQHF. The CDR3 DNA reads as TGCAGTGCCTATGGTAGCAATCAGCCCCAGCATTTT.

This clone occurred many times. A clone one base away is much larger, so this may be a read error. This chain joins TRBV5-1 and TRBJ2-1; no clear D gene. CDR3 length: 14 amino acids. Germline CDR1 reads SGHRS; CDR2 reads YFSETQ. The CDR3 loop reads CASSLIGLVNGQFF. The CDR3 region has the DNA TGCGCCAGCAGCTTGATCGGGCTAGTTAATGGGCAGTTCTTC.

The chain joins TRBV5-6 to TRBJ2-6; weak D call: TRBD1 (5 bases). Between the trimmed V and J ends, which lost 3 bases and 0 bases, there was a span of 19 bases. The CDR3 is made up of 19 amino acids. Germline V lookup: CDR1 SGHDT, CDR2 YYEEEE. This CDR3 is CASSSTGVASDSGANVLTF. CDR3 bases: TGTGCCAGCAGCTCCACAGGAGTAGCCTCCGACTCTGGGGCCAACGTCCTGACTTTC.